This T cell receptor (beta chain) was captured by sequencing in a study of blood T cell repertoires in COVID-19. About the research overall: Whether acute or convalescent, the COVID-19 samples came from the United States, Italy and Spain. From T cells, B-cell-depleted T cells, or PBMCs came the material, which was cDNA or gDNA.

As processed by the authors: Amplification of reference gene primers provided the estimated nucleated cell counts. Clones were sequenced by immunoSEQ multiplex PCR, and TCRdb holds only the in-frame ones, with some missing. That table supplies the V and J calls and clone size; D and trimming were determined from the DNA. The table has 120,000 or so clones, 85% to 90% seen once. Per the germline V gene, CDR1 is MNHEY and CDR2 is SMNVEV (reference sequence). J gave up 8 bases and V 5 bases, and 13 bases lay outside the gene matches. CDR3 length: 16 residues. The source material was peripheral blood. V is TRBV27 and J is TRBJ1-4, with 8 nucleotides matching TRBD1. The clonotype comes from a man aged 45-65 years with acute or convalescent COVID-19. The CDR3 DNA reads as TGTGCCAGCAGTGCCGTGGGAGCAGGGGGCAAAGAAAAACTGTTTTTT. It codes for CASSAVGAGGKEKLFF.